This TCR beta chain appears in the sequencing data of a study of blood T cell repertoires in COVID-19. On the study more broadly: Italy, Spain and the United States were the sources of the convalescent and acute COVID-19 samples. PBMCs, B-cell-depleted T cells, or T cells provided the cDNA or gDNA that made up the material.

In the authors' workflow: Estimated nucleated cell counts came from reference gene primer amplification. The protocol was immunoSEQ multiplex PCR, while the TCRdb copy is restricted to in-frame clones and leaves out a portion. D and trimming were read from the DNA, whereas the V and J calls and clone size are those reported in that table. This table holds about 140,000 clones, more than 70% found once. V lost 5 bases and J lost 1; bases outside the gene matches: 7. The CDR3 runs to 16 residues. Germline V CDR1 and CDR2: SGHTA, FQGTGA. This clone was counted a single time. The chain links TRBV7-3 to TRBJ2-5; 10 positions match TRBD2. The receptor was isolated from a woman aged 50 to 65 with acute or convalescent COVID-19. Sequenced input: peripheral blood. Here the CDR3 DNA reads TGTGCCAGCAGCACAATAGCGGGGGGAGCCCAAGAGACCCAGTACTTC. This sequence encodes CASSTIAGGAQETQYF. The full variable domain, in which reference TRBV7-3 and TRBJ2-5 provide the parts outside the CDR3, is GAGVSQTPSNKVTEKGKYVELRCDPISGHTALYWYRQSLGQGPEFLIYFQGTGAADDSGLPNDRFFAVRPEGSVSTLKIQRTERGDSAVYLCASSTIAGGAQETQYFGPGTRLLVL.